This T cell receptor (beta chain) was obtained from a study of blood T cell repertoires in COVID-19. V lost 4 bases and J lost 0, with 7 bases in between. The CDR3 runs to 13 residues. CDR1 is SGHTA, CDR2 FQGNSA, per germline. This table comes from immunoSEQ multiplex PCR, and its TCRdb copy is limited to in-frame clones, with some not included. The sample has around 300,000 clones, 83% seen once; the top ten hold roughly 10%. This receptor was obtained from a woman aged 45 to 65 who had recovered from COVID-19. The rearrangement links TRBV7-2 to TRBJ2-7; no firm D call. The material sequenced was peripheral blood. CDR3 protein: CASSSTPSYEQYF. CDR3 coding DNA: TGTGCCAGCAGCTCTACCCCCTCCTACGAGCAGTACTTC.